Below, 22 T cell receptor beta chains from the same sample are listed, as sequenced in a study of control samples from healthy donors and cancer patients. Generated by immunoSEQ multiplex PCR, the TCRdb table keeps only in-frame clones and is missing some. The data contain about 95,000 clones, 88% of them seen just once; the ten biggest clones take up approximately 15%. The sequencing sample was made of blood. These receptors were obtained from a woman in her 70s in good health.

V gene TRBV7-9 combines with J gene TRBJ2-1, with D possibly matching TRBD1 (5 bases). This CDR3 comprises 15 residues. The ends were cut back, 1 base at V and 5 bases at J, with 12 bases in the middle. The germline gives CDR1 SEHNR, CDR2 FQNEAQ (reference sequence). CDR3 amino acids: CASSLVGAANNEQFF. For the CDR3, the DNA is TGTGCCAGCAGCTTAGTAGGGGCAGCCAACAATGAGCAGTTCTTC.

The rearrangement uses TRBV3-1 (or the pseudogene TRBV3-2) and TRBJ2-2; 8 positions match TRBD2. Germline CDR1 reads LGHDT; CDR2 reads YNNKEL (reference sequence). This CDR3 spans 14 amino acids. Unmatched junction bases numbered 6, after V lost 6 bases and J lost 6 bases. As DNA, the CDR3 is TGTGCCAGCAGGGAAGCGGGAGTAGCCGGGGAGCTGTTTTTT. Protein: CASREAGVAGELFF.

The gene calls are TRBV7-9 and TRBJ2-2; D call uncertain. Per the germline V gene, CDR1 is SEHNR and CDR2 is FQNEAQ (reference sequence). V lost 1 base to trimming and J lost 2 bases, with 8 bases between them. This CDR3 is built from 15 residues. The CDR3 DNA is TGTGCCAGCAGCTTAGAAGGCATCAACACCGGGGAGCTGTTTTTT. This translates into CASSLEGINTGELFF.

The chain has TRBV5-1 and TRBJ2-1, with 9 positions matching TRBD2. The CDR3 covers 14 residues. Unmatched junction bases numbered 7, after V lost 4 bases and J lost 8 bases. CDR1 SGHRS and CDR2 YFSETQ come from the germline V gene. The DNA of the CDR3 is TGCGCCAGCAGCCTGGGACTAGCCTTGGATGAGCAGTTCTTC. As protein: CASSLGLALDEQFF. Full variable domain (remainder filled in from reference TRBV5-1 and TRBJ2-1): KAGVTQTPRYLIKTRGQQVTLSCSPISGHRSVSWYQQTPGQGLQFLFEYFSETQRNKGNFPGRFSGRQFSNSRSEMNVSTLELGDSALYLCASSLGLALDEQFFGPGTRLTVL.

The sample holds a few counts of this clone. This chain links TRBV11-2 with TRBJ2-1, with TRBD2 identical over 11 bases. V was pared by 3 bases and J by 7 bases, with 11 bases of the junction left unmatched. CDR1 SGHAT and CDR2 FQNNGV come from the germline V gene. The length of the CDR3 is 17 residues. The CDR3 here is CASSLLAGGAPGNEQFF. The DNA of the CDR3 is TGTGCCAGCAGCTTGCTAGCGGGAGGCGCCCCGGGGAATGAGCAGTTCTTC.

This clone was recorded only once. The V call is TRBV6-5, the J call TRBJ1-4; 7 bases are a match to TRBD1. The CDR3 consists of 13 residues. Germline values: CDR1 MNHEY, CDR2 SVGAGI. V lost 8 bases and J lost 7; bases outside the gene matches: 7. The CDR3, as DNA: TGTGCCAGCCCTGACAGGGACTCTGAAAAACTGTTTTTT. As protein: CASPDRDSEKLFF.

This chain connects TRBV4-1 to TRBJ2-5; 11 bases are a match to TRBD2. The CDR3 runs to 17 residues. Germline CDR1 and CDR2: MGHRA and YSYEKL. The V gene end was trimmed by 4 bases and the J gene end by 4 bases; junction bases not matched to a gene: 11. The CDR3 coding sequence is TGCGCCAGCAGCCTGGGACTAGCGGAAGGGAGTCGAGAGACCCAGTACTTC. Translating it yields CASSLGLAEGSRETQYF.

The chain is built from TRBV7-9 and TRBJ2-7; D ambiguous. CDR1 and CDR2 from the germline V gene are SEHNR and FQNEAQ (reference sequence). This CDR3 region has 13 residues. V was clipped by 5 bases and J by 2 bases, with 10 bases between them. The CDR3: CASSPDGAYEQYF. The CDR3 DNA follows: TGTGCCAGCAGCCCGGACGGTGCCTACGAGCAGTACTTC.

V and J are TRBV9 and TRBJ2-2; 11 bases are a match to TRBD1. This CDR3 contains 16 residues. Germline CDR1 reads SGDLS; CDR2 reads YYNGEE. Losses at the gene ends were 4 bases for V and 4 bases for J; bases not matched to a gene: 6. The CDR3 DNA reads TGTGCCAGCAGCAGAGGACAGGGGGCATCCACCGGGGAGCTGTTTTTT. Amino acid sequence: CASSRGQGASTGELFF.

The chain carries TRBV6-5 and TRBJ1-1; 7 bases align to TRBD1. This CDR3 region has 13 residues. CDR1 is MNHEY and CDR2 is SVGAGI in the germline V gene. The ends lost 4 bases at V and 8 bases at J; junction bases unmatched: 7. The CDR3 bases are TGTGCCAGCAGTTTCACAGGGGAGGGGGAAGCTTTCTTT. Its translation: CASSFTGEGEAFF.

The table lists this clone with a count of one. The J gene is TRBJ2-1, the V gene TRBV6-6, with no clear D. This CDR3 has 12 amino acids. The germline V gene has CDR1 MNHNY and CDR2 SVGAGI (reference sequence). The V end was cut by 6 bases, the J end by 8 bases, with 11 bases between. CDR3 in DNA: TGTGCCAGCAGCCTCAACTCCGATGAGCAGTTCTTC. Amino acid sequence: CASSLNSDEQFF.

This clone was observed a handful of times. This chain joins TRBV19 and TRBJ1-1; D may be TRBD1 (6 bases). CDR1 is LNHDA and CDR2 is SQIVND in the germline V gene (reference sequence). This CDR3 is 15 amino acids long. Trimming pared 1 base from V and 1 base from J, leaving 10 bases between. CDR3 residues: CASSIGPGQNTEAFF. For the CDR3, the DNA is TGTGCCAGTAGTATAGGACCGGGACAGAACACTGAAGCTTTCTTT.

The J gene is TRBJ1-5, the V gene TRBV5-1; 9 bases are a match to TRBD1. CDR1 and CDR2 (germline): SGHRS, YFSETQ. V shed 4 bases, J shed 4 bases, and the junction held 6 bases outside the gene matches. The CDR3 has 15 amino acids. CDR3 region: CASSLTGTGNQPQHF. As DNA, the CDR3 is TGCGCCAGCAGCCTAACCGGGACAGGGAATCAGCCCCAGCATTTT.

The CDR3 DNA reads as TGTGCCAGCAGTTTGATAACTGAAAAACTGTTTTTT. Amino acid sequence: CASSLITEKLFF. V is TRBV28 and J is TRBJ1-4; D is uncertain. Trimming left V 3 bases short and J 7 bases short, with 6 bases between. In germline, CDR1 is MDHEN, CDR2 SYDVKM. The CDR3 runs to 12 residues.

This sequence joins TRBV5-1 and TRBJ2-5; TRBD2 aligns across 10 bases. CDR3 size: 13 residues. Germline lookup yields CDR1 SGHRS and CDR2 YFSETQ. The junction had 2 bases not matched to a gene; V was cut back by 4 bases and J by 5 bases. As DNA, the CDR3 is TGCGCCAGCAGCCAGGGACTAGCGGAGACCCAGTACTTC. Protein sequence: CASSQGLAETQYF.

The J gene is TRBJ1-1, the V gene TRBV27; the match to TRBD1 covers 7 bases. V shed 4 bases and J 7 bases; nucleotides not matched to a gene: 6. This CDR3 region has 13 residues. CDR1 and CDR2 (germline): MNHEY, SMNVEV (reference sequence). The CDR3 DNA is TGTGCCAGCAGTTACGGGACAGATCTTGAAGCTTTCTTT. This gives the protein CASSYGTDLEAFF.

This chain connects TRBV5-1 to TRBJ1-1; D is uncertain. The CDR3 is 14 residues long. CDR1 and CDR2 (germline): SGHRS, YFSETQ. V lost 7 bases and J lost 1, with 14 bases in between. CDR3 sequence: CASSTDGKNTEAFF. CDR3 in DNA: TGCGCCAGCTCCACGGACGGAAAGAACACTGAAGCTTTCTTT.

J is TRBJ1-3 and V is TRBV9; D may be TRBD1 (5 bases). Per germline, CDR1 SGDLS and CDR2 YYNGEE. V lost 0 bases, J lost 4 bases, and 17 bases lay in between. There are 17 residues in the CDR3. CDR3 nucleotide sequence: TGTGCCAGCAGCGTAGAGGCAGGGCGTGAAGTAGGAAACACCATATATTTT. It specifies CASSVEAGREVGNTIYF.

This sequence joins TRBV27 and TRBJ2-7, with 12 positions matching TRBD2. The CDR3 loop spans 15 amino acids. The V gene's germline CDR1 is MNHEY and CDR2 SMNVEV (reference sequence). The junction had 8 bases not matched to a gene; V was cut back by 6 bases and J by 5 bases. Written as DNA, the CDR3 is TGTGCCAGCAGGTCCAGACTAGCGGGAGATAACGAGCAGTACTTC. Protein product: CASRSRLAGDNEQYF.

The chain employs TRBV7-2 and TRBJ1-2, with D possibly being TRBD1 (6 bases). Germline V CDR1 and CDR2: SGHTA, FQGNSA. This CDR3 comprises 14 residues. V gave up 0 bases and J gave up 2 bases, with 7 bases separating them. The CDR3 DNA sequence: TGTGCCAGCAGCTTAGCTGGGGGCAACTATGGCTACACCTTC. This codes for CASSLAGGNYGYTF.

V usage is TRBV19 and J usage is TRBJ2-5; tentatively, D is TRBD1 (6 bases). The V end was cut by 4 bases, the J end by 4 bases, with 13 bases between. The length of the CDR3 is 14 residues. Germline lookup yields CDR1 LNHDA and CDR2 SQIVND (reference sequence). In DNA, the CDR3 is TGTGCCAGTAGTACATTACAGGGAGCAGAGACCCAGTACTTC. Translation: CASSTLQGAETQYF.

This chain links TRBV12-3 or TRBV12-4 with TRBJ2-1; D uncertain. The CDR3 is 13 residues long. The V end was cut by 6 bases, the J end by 0 bases, with 6 bases between. The CDR3 sequence is CASRWYSYNEQFF. DNA of the CDR3: TGTGCCAGCAGATGGTACTCCTACAATGAGCAGTTCTTC.